This TCR beta chain was obtained from a study of cytomegalovirus exposure and HLA in healthy donors. This clone was found once. The antigen remains undetermined. The CDR3 sequence is 16 residues long. The germline V gene has CDR1 SGHVS and CDR2 FNYEAQ. V shed 2 bases and J 2 bases; nucleotides not matched to a gene: 6. Primers included in the PCR were 60 Vbeta and 13 Jbeta primers. This table comes from immunoSEQ multiplex PCR, and its TCRdb copy is limited to in-frame clones, with some not included. Of some 88,000 clones listed, 60% to 80% are singletons. Study-wide results and limits: Later, an analysis found that common viral pathogens appeared to be linked with several of the most significant clusters. 164 TCR beta chains were listed as cytomegalovirus-associated.

This chain joins TRBV7-6 and TRBJ2-3, with TRBD1 matching 8 bases. The TCR was taken from a woman aged 25 to 39 in good health and CMV-seronegative. Material for sequencing was PBMCs. This CDR3 is CASSLTRGRFTDTQYF. In nucleotides, the CDR3 is TGTGCCAGCAGCTTAACCAGGGGGCGCTTCACAGATACGCAGTATTTT.